Below are 26 T cell receptor beta chains sequenced from a single sample in a study of blood T cell repertoires in COVID-19. The data were produced by immunoSEQ multiplex PCR, yet TCRdb's version contains in-frame clones alone and is incomplete. The data contain 210,000 or so clones, just over 85% of them seen just once; the ten biggest clones take up approximately 1.5%. Sequenced material: peripheral blood. All receptors come from a man aged 18 to 30 with active or convalescent COVID-19.

The chain uses TRBV7-9 and TRBJ1-2, with a weak D call TRBD1 (5 bases). Trimming cost V 2 bases and J 8 bases, with 21 bases left between them. The CDR3 length is 16 residues. Germline loops: CDR1 SEHNR, CDR2 FQNEAQ (reference sequence). The CDR3 region has the DNA TGTGCCAGCAGCTTATCCATAGCTGCAGGGTTCGACGGCTACACCTTC. Protein: CASSLSIAAGFDGYTF.

The chain couples TRBV4-3 to TRBJ1-5; unclear D gene. CDR1 and CDR2 (germline): LGHNA, YSLEER. Trimming took 1 base from V and 3 from J, leaving 10 bases between them. This CDR3 is built from 15 residues. DNA of the CDR3: TGCGCCAGCAGCCAAGGCGTCCAGGTCAATCAGCCCCAGCATTTT. It yields the protein CASSQGVQVNQPQHF.

The sample holds one count of this clone. The gene calls are TRBV24-1 and TRBJ2-2, with D perhaps matching TRBD1 (7 bases). Germline values: CDR1 KGHDR, CDR2 SFDVKD. Trimming stripped 4 bases from V and 1 base from J, with 15 bases between. This CDR3 is 17 amino acids long. The CDR3 reads CATSDPGGGWNTGELFF. The CDR3 DNA follows: TGTGCCACCAGTGACCCCGGAGGGGGCTGGAACACCGGGGAGCTGTTTTTT.

J is TRBJ2-5 and V is TRBV12-5; 12 positions match TRBD2. The junction had 8 bases not matched to a gene; V was cut back by 5 bases and J by 4 bases. Germline values: CDR1 LGHNT, CDR2 FRNRAP. The CDR3 runs to 16 residues. CDR3 region: CASGLGGTSGLETQYF. CDR3 DNA: TGTGCTAGTGGTCTGGGCGGGACTAGCGGGTTAGAGACCCAGTACTTC.

The gene calls are TRBV7-9 and TRBJ2-3, with 7 bases identical to TRBD1. This CDR3 spans 15 amino acids. The V and J ends lost 5 bases and 0 bases, in that order; junction bases with no gene match: 5. Germline V gene data show CDR1 as SEHNR and CDR2 as FQNEAQ (reference sequence). The CDR3, as DNA: TGTGCCAGCAGCCGTCGACAGGGAAGCACAGATACGCAGTATTTT. It specifies CASSRRQGSTDTQYF.

The gene calls are TRBV28 and TRBJ1-1, with D possibly TRBD1 on 6 matching bases. Germline V gives CDR1 MDHEN, CDR2 SYDVKM. The ends were cut back, 7 bases at V and 1 base at J, with 13 bases in the middle. The CDR3 consists of 14 residues. The CDR3 spells CASTSWGQNTEAFF. The CDR3 DNA follows: TGTGCCAGCACCTCGTGGGGACAGAACACTGAAGCTTTCTTT.

The chain combines TRBV5-1 with TRBJ1-1; D is possibly TRBD1 (5 bases). CDR1 is SGHRS, CDR2 YFSETQ, per germline. This CDR3 comprises 15 residues. With 0 bases removed from V and 0 bases from J, the gap between germline ends came to 9 bases. This CDR3 is CASSLEGNMNTEAFF. Written as DNA, the CDR3 is TGCGCCAGCAGCTTGGAGGGGAACATGAACACTGAAGCTTTCTTT.

In its sample, this clone was seen once. The chain recombines TRBV28 with TRBJ1-6, with D perhaps matching TRBD1 (6 bases). Germline V gene sequence: CDR1 MDHEN, CDR2 SYDVKM. The CDR3 has 18 residues. The germline V and J ends were trimmed by 6 bases and 0 bases, with 18 bases remaining between them. DNA of the CDR3: TGTGCCAGCAGCAGGGGATCGAAGGGCAGCTCCTATAATTCACCCCTCCACTTT. Amino acid sequence: CASSRGSKGSSYNSPLHF.

This sequence joins TRBV5-4 and TRBJ2-1, with D uncertain. Looked up from germline, CDR1 is SGHNT and CDR2 is YYREEE (reference sequence). Trimming removed 0 bases at V and 4 bases at J, with 8 bases between. This CDR3 comprises 14 residues. The CDR3 DNA reads as TGTGCCAGCAGCTTGGAGGCTAGTTACAATGAGCAGTTCTTC. This codes for CASSLEASYNEQFF.

The chain joins TRBV7-9 to TRBJ1-2; weak D call: TRBD1 (5 bases). Germline CDR1 is SEHNR and CDR2 is FQNEAQ (reference sequence). With 1 base removed from V and 2 bases from J, the gap between germline ends came to 17 bases. The CDR3 is 17 amino acids. CDR3 sequence reads: CASSLEPRRGANYGYTF. CDR3 bases: TGTGCCAGCAGCTTAGAACCCCGCCGCGGGGCAAACTATGGCTACACCTTC.

The CDR3 here is CASSPGFRQPQHF. The DNA of the CDR3 is TGCGCCAGCAGCCCAGGGTTCCGTCAGCCCCAGCATTTT. The gene calls are TRBV10-2 and TRBJ1-5, with D possibly matching TRBD1 (5 bases). Deletions cut 6 bases from V and 6 bases from J, with 12 bases between. The CDR3 sequence is 13 residues long. Germline CDR1 and CDR2: WSHSY and SAAADI.

This clone was detected once. This rearrangement joins TRBV13 to TRBJ2-1; 8 nucleotides match TRBD2. Looked up from germline, CDR1 is PRHDT and CDR2 is FYEKMQ (reference sequence). The CDR3 has 15 amino acids. Trimming removed 2 bases from V and 7 bases from J; junction bases left unmatched: 7. CDR3 coding DNA: TGTGCCAGCAGCTTACGGGAGGGCGGGTGGAATGAGCAGTTCTTC. Protein: CASSLREGGWNEQFF.

The CDR3 sequence: CASSSYWGEGQETQYF. The CDR3 region has the DNA TGTGCCAGCAGCTCATACTGGGGGGAGGGCCAAGAGACCCAGTACTTC. V and J are TRBV11-1 and TRBJ2-5; 7 bases are a match to TRBD2. Germline V gene lookup returns CDR1 SGHAT and CDR2 FQDESV (reference sequence). The CDR3 is 16 amino acids. The junction had 9 bases not matched to a gene; V was cut back by 4 bases and J by 1 base.

The chain uses TRBV10-3 and TRBJ2-1, with 7 bases aligning to TRBD1. J lost 7 bases, V lost 10 bases, and 10 bases had no gene match. Germline V gives CDR1 ENHRY, CDR2 SYGVKD. The CDR3 is made up of 13 amino acids. The CDR3 loop reads CATSDRAENEQFF. CDR3 sequence (DNA): TGTGCCACCTCCGACAGGGCGGAAAATGAGCAGTTCTTC.

In this sample, this clone turned up once. V and J are TRBV24-1 and TRBJ2-7; D uncertain. There are 13 residues in the CDR3. V dropped 3 bases and J dropped 2 bases, with 7 bases sitting between them. Germline values: CDR1 KGHDR, CDR2 SFDVKD. The DNA for the CDR3 is TGTGCCACCAGTGATGCGGCGACCTACGAGCAGTACTTC. It specifies CATSDAATYEQYF.

The chain combines TRBV11-3 with TRBJ1-1; 8 bases agree with TRBD1. J lost 7 bases, V lost 0 bases, and 1 base had no gene match. CDR1 SGHNT and CDR2 YENEEA come from the germline V gene. The CDR3 length is 13 residues. CDR3 nucleotide sequence: TGTGCCAGCAGCTTAGAAGGACAGGGTGAAGCTTTCTTT. Translation: CASSLEGQGEAFF.

The genes are TRBV12-3 or TRBV12-4 and TRBJ1-2; no firm D call. The CDR3 is 12 residues long. Trimming shortened V by 5 bases and J by 7 bases, and 11 bases separated the two germline ends. CDR3 coding DNA: TGTGCCAGCAGTCAAACACCCAGTGGCTACACCTTC. Translating gives CASSQTPSGYTF.

With regard to this clone: At one end, the junction sequence differs from germline, possibly due to a read error. The chain recombines TRBV19 with TRBJ1-5; 7 bases agree with TRBD1. CDR1 LNHDA and CDR2 SQIVND come from the germline V gene (reference sequence). The CDR3 covers 11 residues. DNA for the CDR3: TGTGCCAGTAGTATGGGCGGGACAGAGGTTTTT. Encoded protein: CASSMGGTEVF.

The chain recombines TRBV18 with TRBJ1-2; possibly TRBD1 for D (5 bases). The germline gives CDR1 KGHSH, CDR2 LQKENI. V was shortened by 2 bases and J by 5 bases, with 24 bases between the two germline ends. The CDR3 contains 18 residues. In nucleotides, the CDR3 is TGTGCCAGCTCACCAATTGTACGACAGCCGTCCGCTCCTTATGGCTACACCTTC. It yields the protein CASSPIVRQPSAPYGYTF.

V is TRBV7-9 and J is TRBJ1-1; D call uncertain. The germline V and J ends were trimmed by 5 bases and 4 bases, with 14 bases remaining between them. There are 14 residues in the CDR3. Germline lookup yields CDR1 SEHNR and CDR2 FQNEAQ (reference sequence). CDR3 protein: CASSQTFGSTEAFF. The CDR3 coding sequence is TGTGCCAGCAGCCAGACTTTTGGGAGCACTGAAGCTTTCTTT.

A few counts support this clone. V usage is TRBV7-6 and J usage is TRBJ2-3; the match to TRBD2 covers 11 bases. The CDR3 extends over 16 amino acids. V was pared by 4 bases and J by 0 bases, with 3 bases of the junction left unmatched. From germline, CDR1 is SGHVS and CDR2 FNYEAQ. The CDR3 here is CASSSGTSGSTDTQYF. The CDR3, as DNA: TGTGCCAGCAGCTCCGGGACTAGCGGAAGCACAGATACGCAGTATTTT.

This clone appeared a few times. The chain joins TRBV5-1 to TRBJ2-5; D might be TRBD1 (6 bases). Germline V gene data show CDR1 as SGHRS and CDR2 as YFSETQ. CDR3 length: 16 amino acids. The germline V and J ends were trimmed by 2 bases and 2 bases, with 16 bases remaining between them. The CDR3 protein is CASSFTTGQRQETQYF. The CDR3 DNA reads TGCGCCAGCAGCTTCACCACAGGACAGCGGCAAGAGACCCAGTACTTC.

The chain carries TRBV2 and TRBJ2-7, with a possible D match to TRBD1 (6 bases). The CDR3 sequence is 14 residues long. V was cut by 6 bases and J by 5 bases, with 17 bases left in between. CDR1 and CDR2 (germline): SNHLY, FYNNEI. The CDR3 bases are TGTGCCAGCAGCGGCGCCAGGGGTTTCCACGAGCAGTACTTC. It encodes CASSGARGFHEQYF.

V and J are TRBV19 and TRBJ1-5; the match to TRBD1 covers 9 bases. V lost 6 bases to trimming and J lost 10 bases; unmatched junction nucleotides: 10. CDR1 and CDR2 (germline): LNHDA, SQIVND (reference sequence). The CDR3 is 14 residues long. The CDR3 loop reads CASSIGQGSVPQHF. For the CDR3, the DNA is TGTGCCAGTAGCATCGGACAGGGGTCTGTCCCCCAGCATTTT.

The V call is TRBV5-1, the J call TRBJ2-7, with 9 positions matching TRBD2. This CDR3 spans 15 amino acids. The V segment lost 1 base and the J segment 5 bases; nucleotides outside the gene matches: 7. Germline values: CDR1 SGHRS, CDR2 YFSETQ. The CDR3 sequence: CASSLLRASGNEQYF. The CDR3 nucleotides are TGCGCCAGCAGCTTGCTCCGGGCTAGCGGGAACGAGCAGTACTTC.

This chain uses TRBV5-1 with TRBJ2-2; D is unclear. This CDR3 has 15 residues. Germline V gene sequence: CDR1 SGHRS, CDR2 YFSETQ. Trimming took off 0 bases at V and 0 bases at J, with 6 bases between the two ends. The CDR3 DNA reads TGCGCCAGCAGCTTGGACGGTTCGAACACCGGGGAGCTGTTTTTT. This gives the protein CASSLDGSNTGELFF.